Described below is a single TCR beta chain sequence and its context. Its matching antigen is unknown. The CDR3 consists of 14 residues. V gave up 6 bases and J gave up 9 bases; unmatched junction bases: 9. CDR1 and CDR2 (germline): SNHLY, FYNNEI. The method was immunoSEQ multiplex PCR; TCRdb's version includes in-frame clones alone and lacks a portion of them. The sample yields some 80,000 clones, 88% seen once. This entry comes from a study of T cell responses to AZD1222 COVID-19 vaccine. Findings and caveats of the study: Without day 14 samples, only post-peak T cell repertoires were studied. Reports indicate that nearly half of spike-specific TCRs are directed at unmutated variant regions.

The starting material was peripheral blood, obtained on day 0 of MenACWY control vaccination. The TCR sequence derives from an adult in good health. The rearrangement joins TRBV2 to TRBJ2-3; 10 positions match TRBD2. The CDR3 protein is CASRSSSGGRTQYF. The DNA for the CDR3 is TGTGCCAGCAGGTCGTCTAGCGGGGGACGGACGCAGTATTTT.